These T cell receptor beta chains were read from a single sample in a study of identical twins. TCRdb independently ran MiXCR on the 5' RACE reads; one entry per CDR3 protein. The top ten hold around 0.47% of the sample, which has about 530,000 distinct CDR3 sequences, approximately 20% seen once. The same data also contributed to another study, on yellow fever vaccine responses in identical twins.

The sample consisted of CD4+ T cells sorted from blood. These receptor sequences come from a woman aged 18-30 years in good health. The CDR3 runs from the conserved cysteine through the conserved F or W. The order of the fields is clone size, D gene, V gene, J gene, CDR3 protein, CDR3 DNA. The D gene is left open where the match is weak. Some rows have no size entry. The others give once, few or many, or a class for an expanded clone.

abundance: -; d_gene: TRBD2; v_gene: TRBV10-2; j_gene: TRBJ2-3; CDR3aa: CASRFSGRLTGTQYF; CDR3nt: TGCGCCAGCAGGTTTAGCGGGAGACTCACTGGTACGCAGTATTTT
abundance: few; d_gene: TRBD2; v_gene: TRBV5-1; j_gene: TRBJ2-7; CDR3aa: CASSMTSLTYEQYF; CDR3nt: TGCGCCAGCAGCATGACTAGCCTTACCTACGAGCAGTACTTC
abundance: few; d_gene: TRBD1; v_gene: TRBV12-3/TRBV12-4; j_gene: TRBJ2-5; CDR3aa: CASSDTGGKETQYF; CDR3nt: TGTGCCAGCAGTGACACAGGGGGAAAAGAGACCCAGTACTTC
abundance: many; d_gene: TRBD2; v_gene: TRBV20-1; j_gene: TRBJ2-5; CDR3aa: CSAPSGGLETQYF; CDR3nt: TGCAGTGCGCCGTCGGGGGGGCTGGAGACCCAGTACTTC
abundance: few; d_gene: TRBD2; v_gene: TRBV12-3/TRBV12-4; j_gene: TRBJ2-1; CDR3aa: CASSLGDRLAGGPFF; CDR3nt: TGTGCCAGCAGTTTAGGGGACCGACTAGCGGGGGGGCCCTTCTTC
abundance: many; d_gene: -; v_gene: TRBV7-8; j_gene: TRBJ2-1; CDR3aa: CASSLAGLSYNEQFF; CDR3nt: TGTGCCAGCAGCTTAGCGGGACTCTCCTACAATGAGCAGTTCTTC
abundance: -; d_gene: TRBD1; v_gene: TRBV5-1; j_gene: TRBJ1-1; CDR3aa: CASSLAFLVRGPNTEAFF; CDR3nt: TGCGCCAGCAGCTTGGCCTTTTTGGTCAGGGGGCCGAACACTGAAGCTTTCTTT
abundance: few; d_gene: TRBD1; v_gene: TRBV20-1; j_gene: TRBJ2-4; CDR3aa: CSARTGVSKNIQYF; CDR3nt: TGCAGTGCTAGGACAGGGGTTTCCAAAAACATTCAGTACTTC
abundance: -; d_gene: -; v_gene: TRBV4-1; j_gene: TRBJ2-2; CDR3aa: CASSRLGGETGELFF; CDR3nt: TGCGCCAGCAGCCGATTGGGTGGAGAAACCGGGGAGCTGTTTTTT
abundance: few; d_gene: -; v_gene: TRBV7-9; j_gene: TRBJ1-2; CDR3aa: CASSLWDTRGGYTF; CDR3nt: TGTGCCAGCAGCTTATGGGACACCCGCGGGGGCTACACCTTC
abundance: many; d_gene: TRBD2; v_gene: TRBV5-1; j_gene: TRBJ2-1; CDR3aa: CATSWVAGINEQFF; CDR3nt: TGCGCCACCAGTTGGGTAGCGGGTATTAATGAGCAGTTCTTC